The rows below give T cell receptor beta chains drawn from one sample of a study of cytomegalovirus exposure and HLA in healthy donors. Data came from immunoSEQ multiplex PCR; TCRdb stores just in-frame clones and leaves some out. The sample records roughly 200,000 clones, more than 75% being singletons. Sequencing was done on a sample of PBMCs. These receptor sequences come from a young man in good health and CMV-seropositive. CDR3s include the opening cysteine and the closing phenylalanine or tryptophan.

14,TRBJ2-7,TRBV7-9,CASLPGGWSYEQYF
14,TRBJ1-1,TRBV5-1,CASSNRGPLPEAFF
15,TRBJ1-3,TRBV7-2,CASSSTPPSGNTIYF
14,TRBJ1-6,TRBV19,CASSIALFYSPLHF
13,TRBJ2-7,TRBV5-1,CASSLAGTGEQYF
12,TRBJ1-5,TRBV6-1,CASSDVEGPQHF
14,TRBJ2-7,TRBV4-3,CASSHLPDGREQYF
14,TRBJ1-4,TRBV7-8,CASSSAALGEKLFF
13,TRBJ1-1,TRBV4-3,CASSLNQGTEAFF
13,TRBJ1-2,TRBV6-5,CASRQPVGWGYTF
13,TRBJ2-7,TRBV6-5,CASSSQGWYEQYF
17,TRBJ2-3,TRBV10-3,CAIGGSVGGLGTDTQYF
16,TRBJ2-3,TRBV28,CASSFQGQGFGDTQYF
15,TRBJ2-1,TRBV6-5,CASRPPASGRAKQFF
14,TRBJ2-1,TRBV27,CASKKGLGYNEQFF
15,TRBJ2-1,TRBV7-3,CASSPGTFSYNEQFF
12,TRBJ1-2,TRBV6-5,CASSLGAAGYTF
17,TRBJ2-1,TRBV27,CASSATPARILWNEQFF
17,TRBJ2-3,TRBV5-1,CASRNGIVTAITDTQYF
15,TRBJ2-5,TRBV4-1,CASGPEGAAQETQYF
14,TRBJ2-7,TRBV6-6,CASSLRQGSYEQYF
15,TRBJ2-7,TRBV10-3,CAISDPGTGGYEQYF
19,TRBJ2-5,TRBV4-3,CASSQESSFPPRGQETQYF
19,TRBJ2-7,TRBV5-6,CASSASVINGWGSSYEQYF
17,TRBJ1-5,TRBV2,CASSSTPRGDRNQPQHF
14,TRBJ1-2,TRBV6-5,CASSYRDTNYGYTF
15,TRBJ2-2,TRBV9,CASSVVGGFTGELFF
14,TRBJ2-7,TRBV19,CASSPRTRYYEQYF
15,TRBJ1-4,TRBV4-1,CASSQWGEISEKLFF
15,TRBJ1-6,TRBV30,CAWSVGAGGNSPLHF
16,TRBJ2-7,TRBV6-5,CASSSPGTRTTYEQYF
15,TRBJ2-2,TRBV27,CASSSVNANTGELFF
13,TRBJ1-2,TRBV30,CAWSVQGQYGYTF
15,TRBJ2-1,TRBV7-2,CASSLSHSSYNEQFF
16,TRBJ2-1,TRBV5-8,CASSLGRLRGYNEQFF
14,TRBJ2-7,TRBV28,CASQNPDGPYEQYF
15,TRBJ2-1,TRBV2,CASNPGTGMYNEQFF
15,TRBJ2-3,TRBV4-2,CASSQSTGTPDTQYF
18,TRBJ1-1,TRBV5-1,CASSRPSPALRGHTEAFF
15,TRBJ1-2,TRBV11-2,CASSLDPGQAYGYTF
14,TRBJ2-3,TRBV28,CASSLQGSTDTQYF
15,TRBJ2-5,TRBV18,CASSQRSGRLETQYF
13,TRBJ1-5,TRBV30,CAWNLGVDQPQHF
16,TRBJ2-7,TRBV18,CASSPLAGGALSEQYF
14,TRBJ2-2,TRBV5-1,CASSGQGNTGELFF
13,TRBJ1-5,TRBV19,CASSRREFQPQHF
17,TRBJ1-5,TRBV6-1,CASSGLSGTYSNQPQHF
15,TRBJ2-1,TRBV5-4,CASSQSGASYNEQFF
16,TRBJ2-3,TRBV4-1,CASSQAGGPRTDTQYF
12,TRBJ2-4,TRBV14,CASSPELGIQYF
16,TRBJ2-1,TRBV9,CASSARQGGTYNEQFF
15,TRBJ2-1,TRBV7-6,CASRDGTSGYNEQFF
13,TRBJ1-2,TRBV2,CASTPGQEYGYTF
13,TRBJ2-2,TRBV9,CASSPRPTGELFF
13,TRBJ1-3,TRBV10-1,CANHLGSGNTIYF
15,TRBJ2-1,TRBV6-5,CASRTTRGSYNEQFF
15,TRBJ1-1,TRBV10-2,CASSESFREYPEAFF
11,TRBJ1-2,TRBV6-6,CASQGNYGYTF
15,TRBJ2-3,TRBV2,CASSSQGGGGDTQYF
15,TRBJ2-1,TRBV7-9,CASSLVREGRNEQFF